One sample yielded the 26 T cell receptor beta chains listed below, sequenced in a study of CD8+CD57+ T cells in acquired aplastic anemia. The sequenced patients had an expansion of CD8+CD57+ cells seen by flow cytometry. Genomic DNA, the template, was used for profiling of the TCR beta VDJ and CDR3. TCRdb used MiXCR to reprocess the reads, holding one entry per CDR3 protein. The data hold over 250,000 distinct CDR3 sequences, with under 65% observed a single time. Sequenced: sorted CD4+, CD8+, or CD8+CD57+ T cells (not recorded which) from PBMCs. The receptors stem from a human donor with aplastic anemia.

J is TRBJ2-3 and V is TRBV20-1; 11 bases are a match to TRBD2. After removal of 6 bases from V and 6 bases from J, the junction contained 8 bases not matched to a gene. The CDR3 contains 14 residues. The V gene's germline CDR1 is DFQATT and CDR2 SNEGSKA (reference sequence). The CDR3 loop reads CSAPSSGGSDTQYF. The CDR3 DNA follows: TGCAGTGCACCGTCTAGCGGGGGGTCCGATACGCAGTATTTT.

The chain joins TRBV7-8 to TRBJ1-3; no clear D. CDR3 length equals 13 residues. The V gene's germline CDR1 is SGHVS and CDR2 FQNEAQ. V lost 3 bases, J lost 8 bases, and 11 bases lay in between. The CDR3 here is CASSLATRDTIYF. CDR3 nucleotides: TGTGCCAGCAGCTTGGCGACGCGGGACACCATATATTTT.

The gene calls are TRBV24-1 and TRBJ2-7; 14 bases are shared with TRBD2. Germline V gene lookup returns CDR1 KGHDR and CDR2 SFDVKD. Unmatched junction bases numbered 8, after V lost 0 bases and J lost 8 bases. CDR3 size: 17 residues. The CDR3 loop reads CATSDLCRLAGGRQQYF. The CDR3 DNA follows: TGTGCCACCAGTGATTTGTGTCGACTAGCGGGAGGGCGGCAGCAGTACTTC.

At least ten counts were recorded for this clonotype. This sequence joins TRBV2 and TRBJ1-3, with a weak D call TRBD1 (5 bases). Germline CDR1 and CDR2: SNHLY and FYNNEI. The ends were cut back, 6 bases at V and 1 base at J, with 16 bases in the middle. CDR3 length: 16 amino acids. This CDR3 is CASSWTGGSSGNTIYF. In DNA, the CDR3 is TGTGCCAGCAGCTGGACCGGGGGATCATCTGGAAACACCATATATTTT.

The chain combines TRBV15 with TRBJ2-7; a weak D match, TRBD1 (5 bases). The CDR3 loop spans 15 amino acids. Trimming took 1 base from V and 5 from J, leaving 15 bases between them. The germline V gene encodes CDR1 LNHNV and CDR2 YYDKDF (reference sequence). The CDR3 DNA reads as TGTGCCACCAGCAGAGCGGCCAGGGCGCCCCACGAGCAGTACTTC. This encodes CATSRAARAPHEQYF. Together with reference TRBV15 and TRBJ2-7, the CDR3 gives the full variable domain: DAMVIQNPRYQVTQFGKPVTLSCSQTLNHNVMYWYQQKSSQAPKLLFHYYDKDFNNEADTPDNFQSRRPNTSFCFLDIRSPGLGDTAMYLCATSRAARAPHEQYFGPGTRLTVT.

The V and J genes are TRBV19 and TRBJ1-5; D is ambiguous. V lost 3 bases and J 0 bases, leaving 9 bases between the germline ends. Germline V gene data show CDR1 as LNHDA and CDR2 as SQIVND (reference sequence). This CDR3 contains 15 residues. The CDR3 loop is CASSMYSHSNQPQHF. The CDR3 nucleotides read TGTGCCAGTAGTATGTACAGCCATAGCAATCAGCCCCAGCATTTT.

Remarks on this clonotype: Germline and junction disagree at one end, which may indicate a read error. The chain combines TRBV15 with TRBJ2-1, with TRBD2 matching over 11 bases. CDR1 LNHNV and CDR2 YYDKDF come from the germline V gene (reference sequence). CDR3 size: 16 residues. The CDR3 loop is CGTSRPGLADDNEQFF. CDR3 DNA sequence: TGTGGCACCAGCAGACCGGGACTAGCGGACGACAATGAGCAGTTCTTC.

There are many counts of this clonotype. This chain joins TRBV3-1 and TRBJ2-3, with D unresolved. The germline CDR1 and CDR2 sequences are LGHDT and YNNKEL (reference sequence). Trimming left V 0 bases short and J 1 base short, with 5 bases between. The CDR3 consists of 14 residues. The CDR3 DNA reads TGTGCCAGCAGCCAAGAGTCGGGCACAGATACGCAGTATTTT. The encoded protein is CASSQESGTDTQYF.

This clonotype appeared many times. A junction end diverges from the germline sequence, so it may reflect a read error. This rearrangement joins TRBV12-3 or TRBV12-4 to TRBJ2-1, with D perhaps matching TRBD2 (6 bases). This CDR3 contains 15 residues. In nucleotides, the CDR3 is TGTGCCAGCAATTTACTAGCCTCAGGGCACAATGAGCAGTTCTTC. Encoded protein: CASNLLASGHNEQFF.

The J gene is TRBJ2-7, the V gene TRBV28; TRBD2 matches at 13 bases. The CDR3 is 16 amino acids. Trimming removed 7 bases from V and 5 bases from J; junction bases left unmatched: 11. From germline, CDR1 is MDHEN and CDR2 SYDVKM. The CDR3 DNA follows: TGTGCCAGCACCAGTCCCGGGACTAGCGGGATGAACGAGCAGTACTTC. Protein: CASTSPGTSGMNEQYF.

This CDR3 is CASSLLQGASSSYNSPLHF. CDR3 nucleotides: TGTGCCAGCAGCTTGTTACAGGGGGCGTCCAGCTCCTATAATTCACCCCTCCACTTT. The V call is TRBV5-4, the J call TRBJ1-6; TRBD1 matches 9 bases. With V trimmed by 1 base and J by 0 bases, 8 bases remained unmatched. There are 19 residues in the CDR3. Per the germline V gene, CDR1 is SGHNT and CDR2 is YYREEE (reference sequence). The full variable domain, in which reference TRBV5-4 and TRBJ1-6 provide the parts outside the CDR3, is ETGVTQSPTHLIKTRGQQVTLRCSSQSGHNTVSWYQQALGQGPQFIFQYYREEENGRGNFPPRFSGLQFPNYSSELNVNALELDDSALYLCASSLLQGASSSYNSPLHFGNGTRLTVT.

In this sample, this clonotype turned up many times. The J gene is TRBJ1-5, the V gene TRBV5-1; no clear D. The germline V gene encodes CDR1 SGHRS and CDR2 YFSETQ. CDR3 length: 15 amino acids. V was shortened by 0 bases and J by 4 bases, with 11 bases between the two germline ends. CDR3 coding DNA: TGCGCCAGCAGCTTGGGGGATCAGCGGAATCAGCCCCAGCATTTT. It codes for CASSLGDQRNQPQHF.

This chain connects TRBV6-2 or TRBV6-3 to TRBJ2-7; perhaps D is TRBD1 or TRBD2 (5 bases each). The V gene lost 2 bases and the J gene lost 3 bases, with 11 bases spanning the gap. In germline, CDR1 is MNHEY, CDR2 SVGEGT. The CDR3 sequence is 14 residues long. Here the CDR3 reads CASSYPGGIYEQYF. The CDR3 region has the DNA TGTGCCAGCAGTTACCCTGGGGGTATCTACGAGCAGTACTTC.

This chain uses TRBV20-1 with TRBJ1-5, with 9 bases fitting TRBD1. This CDR3 is 15 amino acids long. Germline V gene data show CDR1 as DFQATT and CDR2 as SNEGSKA (reference sequence). Trimming cost V 4 bases and J 2 bases; bases outside gene matches: 6. CDR3 nucleotides: TGCAGTGCTAAACCCCGGGACAGGGGCAATCAGCCCCAGCATTTT. Amino acid sequence: CSAKPRDRGNQPQHF.

Only one count was recorded for this clonotype. This sequence joins TRBV20-1 and TRBJ2-1; weak D call: TRBD1 (6 bases). Germline V lookup: CDR1 DFQATT, CDR2 SNEGSKA (reference sequence). Trimming took 4 bases from V and 3 from J, leaving 13 bases between them. There are 14 residues in the CDR3. CDR3 nucleotide sequence: TGCAGTGCTACCCGACAGGTGGGCTACAATGAGCAGTTCTTC. Protein: CSATRQVGYNEQFF.

The chain links TRBV29-1 to TRBJ2-7; possible D gene TRBD1, 6 bases. CDR1 SQVTM and CDR2 ANQGSEA come from the germline V gene. This CDR3 is 13 amino acids long. V was shortened by 4 bases and J by 0 bases, with 10 bases between the two germline ends. The CDR3 nucleotides read TGCAGCGTTGGCGCCAGGGGCTCCTACGAGCAGTACTTC. Amino acid sequence: CSVGARGSYEQYF.

This clonotype was counted only a few times. The chain links TRBV19 to TRBJ1-6; 8 nucleotides align to TRBD1. The CDR3 has 13 residues. Germline assignment: CDR1 LNHDA and CDR2 SQIVND (reference sequence). J lost 9 bases, V lost 8 bases, and 6 bases had no gene match. The CDR3 region is CASQDREGSPLHF. Written as DNA, the CDR3 is TGTGCCAGTCAGGACAGGGAAGGTTCACCCCTCCACTTT. Supplemented by reference TRBV19 and TRBJ1-6, the full variable domain reads DGGITQSPKYLFRKEGQNVTLSCEQNLNHDAMYWYRQDPGQGLRLIYYSQIVNDFQKGDIAEGYSVSREKKESFPLTVTSAQKNPTAFYLCASQDREGSPLHFGNGTRLTVT.

CDR3: CASSLARGGAQPQHF. CDR3 nucleotides: TGTGCCAGCAGCTTAGCGCGGGGGGGAGCTCAGCCCCAGCATTTT. The V gene is TRBV7-2, the J gene TRBJ1-5, with a tentative D call TRBD1 (5 bases). The CDR3 extends over 15 amino acids. From germline, CDR1 is SGHTA and CDR2 FQGNSA. Trimming removed 0 bases from V and 6 bases from J, with 12 bases in between.

Turning to this clonotype: A much larger clone lies one base from this, so it may be a read error. The rearrangement joins TRBV3-1 to TRBJ2-7, with 7 bases identical to TRBD2. V was pared by 3 bases and J by 4 bases, with 6 bases of the junction left unmatched. Germline V gives CDR1 LGHDT, CDR2 YNNKEL (reference sequence). The CDR3 length is 14 residues. The CDR3 region has the DNA TGTGCCAGCAGCCAGGGGGGGATTCGGTACGAGCAGTACTTC. This translates into CASSQGGIRYEQYF.

In regard to this clonotype: An end of the junction differs from the germline gene, which may be a read error. J is TRBJ2-3 and V is TRBV14; D not resolved. CDR1 is SGHDN, CDR2 FVKESK, per germline. The CDR3 sequence is 13 residues long. CDR3 nucleotide sequence: TGTGCCAGCAGCCCGATTGGCACAGATACGCCGTATTTT. It codes for CASSPIGTDTPYF.

On this clonotype: One junction end disagrees with the germline gene, perhaps due to a read error. The V and J genes are TRBV15 and TRBJ1-1; D remains unclear. Germline CDR1 LNHNV, CDR2 YYDKDF (reference sequence). The CDR3 is 15 residues long. This CDR3 is CDTSRDPRQSLEAFF. The CDR3 DNA reads TGTGACACCAGCAGAGATCCCCGGCAGAGTCTTGAAGCTTTCTTT.

The chain combines TRBV5-1 with TRBJ1-2, with a weak D call TRBD1 (6 bases). Germline CDR1 is SGHRS and CDR2 is YFSETQ. V dropped 4 bases and J dropped 8 bases, with 18 bases sitting between them. CDR3 length equals 14 residues. The CDR3 reads CASSLGQSIRGYTF. The CDR3 nucleotides are TGCGCCAGCAGCCTAGGACAGTCCATCAGGGGCTACACCTTC. The entire variable domain, with the rest obtained from reference TRBV5-1 and TRBJ1-2, is as follows: KAGVTQTPRYLIKTRGQQVTLSCSPISGHRSVSWYQQTPGQGLQFLFEYFSETQRNKGNFPGRFSGRQFSNSRSEMNVSTLELGDSALYLCASSLGQSIRGYTFGSGTRLTVV.

This clonotype was seen repeatedly, ten times or more. The chain is built from TRBV2 and TRBJ2-7, with 12 bases aligning to TRBD2. V shed 1 base and J 2 bases; nucleotides not matched to a gene: 3. CDR3 size: 16 residues. Germline V gives CDR1 SNHLY, CDR2 FYNNEI. The CDR3 DNA reads TGTGCCAGCAGTGAAGGGGGACTAGCGGGTGCCTACGAGCAGTACTTC. It codes for CASSEGGLAGAYEQYF.

This clonotype was counted between two and nine times. The chain carries TRBV18 and TRBJ2-3; either TRBD1 or TRBD2 may supply D (5 bases each). There are 13 residues in the CDR3. CDR1 KGHSH and CDR2 LQKENI come from the germline V gene. V dropped 3 bases and J dropped 8 bases, with 12 bases sitting between them. The CDR3 region is CASSPPTGATQYF. The CDR3 bases are TGTGCCAGCTCACCTCCCACCGGGGCTACGCAGTATTTT.

The table lists this clonotype with many counts. The chain recombines TRBV5-1 with TRBJ2-1; 13 bases are a match to TRBD2. This CDR3 has 16 amino acids. The V gene end was trimmed by 4 bases and the J gene end by 5 bases; junction bases not matched to a gene: 6. The germline V gene encodes CDR1 SGHRS and CDR2 YFSETQ. The chain's CDR3 is CASSPTSGGIHNEQFF. The CDR3 bases are TGCGCCAGCAGCCCGACTAGCGGGGGGATCCACAATGAGCAGTTCTTC.

The chain joins TRBV20-1 to TRBJ1-5; D remains ambiguous. This CDR3 is 13 amino acids long. Trimming took 4 bases from V and 0 from J, leaving 7 bases between them. Germline V gene sequence: CDR1 DFQATT, CDR2 SNEGSKA (reference sequence). CDR3 loop: CSATLTSNQPQHF. Written as DNA, the CDR3 is TGCAGTGCTACCCTTACTAGCAATCAGCCCCAGCATTTT.